The 27 T cell receptor beta chains presented below share a single source sample, sequenced in a study of chemoradiotherapy in HPV16-positive cancers (dated by TCRdb to 2022 to 2024). Libraries were constructed by the immunoSEQ multiplex PCR assay. The clones in this table, taken by TCRdb from immuneACCESS, are in-frame only. Not every clone is retained; where verified, under half of the shortfall comes from an unresolved V gene, and the cause of the rest is unknown. The sample contains 5,400 or so clones, about 69% of them found a single time. About an eighth of the sample rests with the top ten. Source: tumor tissue, taken from a patient who underwent chemoradiotherapy. The receptors derive from a human donor with HPV-associated anogenital cancer.

This clone was observed a single time. The V and J genes are TRBV5-6 and TRBJ1-1; TRBD1 matches at 12 bases. V lost 4 bases and J lost 1; bases outside the gene matches: 5. The CDR3 loop spans 16 amino acids. Looked up from germline, CDR1 is SGHDT and CDR2 is YYEEEE. The CDR3 loop reads CASSPGQGAPNTEAFF. The DNA of the CDR3 is TGTGCCAGCAGCCCGGGACAGGGGGCCCCGAACACTGAAGCTTTCTTT.

This chain uses TRBV4-1 with TRBJ2-4; D is undetermined. CDR3 length: 15 residues. Trimming left V 0 bases short and J 3 bases short, with 9 bases between. Germline CDR1 is MGHRA and CDR2 is YSYEKL. This CDR3 is CASSQEEGIKNIQYF. The CDR3 bases are TGCGCCAGCAGCCAAGAGGAAGGCATCAAAAACATTCAGTACTTC.

The chain uses TRBV14 and TRBJ2-7; 7 positions match TRBD2. Germline CDR1 and CDR2: SGHDN and FVKESK. This CDR3 has 15 amino acids. The V gene end was trimmed by 4 bases and the J gene end by 5 bases; junction bases not matched to a gene: 11. In DNA, the CDR3 is TGTGCCAGCAGCCTTTTATGGGGAGGGATGGACGAGCAGTACTTC. It encodes CASSLLWGGMDEQYF.

V and J are TRBV7-9 and TRBJ2-5; 7 nucleotides line up with TRBD2. Germline trimming cut 6 bases from V and 4 bases from J; bases unmatched to any gene: 14. The length of the CDR3 is 16 residues. Per germline, CDR1 SEHNR and CDR2 FQNEAQ (reference sequence). CDR3 sequence: CASSLPLGLDGETQYF. DNA of the CDR3: TGTGCCAGCAGTTTGCCTCTCGGACTAGACGGAGAGACCCAGTACTTC.

This chain joins TRBV11-3 and TRBJ2-2; unclear D gene. V was clipped by 5 bases and J by 2 bases, with 12 bases between them. The CDR3 has 15 amino acids. CDR1 and CDR2 from the germline V gene are SGHNT and YENEEA. The DNA for the CDR3 is TGTGCCAGCAGCCCCCCTGTTGGAAACACCGGGGAGCTGTTTTTT. Translation: CASSPPVGNTGELFF.

V usage is TRBV2 and J usage is TRBJ2-7, with D unresolved. The V gene lost 8 bases and the J gene lost 2 bases, with 10 bases spanning the gap. CDR3 length equals 12 residues. Germline V gene sequence: CDR1 SNHLY, CDR2 FYNNEI. The CDR3 DNA follows: TGTGCCAGCTTTAGTGGACCCTACGAGCAGTACTTC. This sequence encodes CASFSGPYEQYF.

Only a few counts were recorded for this clone. The chain has TRBV11-3 and TRBJ2-7; TRBD2 aligns across 10 bases. V lost 5 bases and J lost 10; bases outside the gene matches: 5. The CDR3 sequence is 12 residues long. Per germline, CDR1 SGHNT and CDR2 YENEEA. CDR3 region: CASSTRTSGQYF. DNA for the CDR3: TGTGCCAGCAGCACCCGGACTAGCGGACAGTACTTC.

The rearrangement joins TRBV4-3 to TRBJ2-7; D uncertain. The CDR3 length is 14 residues. V was clipped by 0 bases and J by 3 bases, with 9 bases between them. The germline V gene has CDR1 LGHNA and CDR2 YSLEER. As DNA, the CDR3 is TGCGCCAGCAGCCAAGATCAAGAGGTCTACGAGCAGTACTTC. Its protein product is CASSQDQEVYEQYF.

CDR3 DNA: TGTGCCAGTAGTATACGCAGGGGGCTTGGGAATACGCAGTATTTT. Translation gives CASSIRRGLGNTQYF. This rearrangement joins TRBV19 to TRBJ2-3; 8 positions agree with TRBD1. CDR3 length equals 15 residues. V lost 2 bases, J lost 7 bases, and 8 bases stayed unmatched. Germline CDR1 reads LNHDA; CDR2 reads SQIVND (reference sequence).

V and J are TRBV4-1 and TRBJ1-4; no clear D gene. The CDR3 is 21 amino acids. Germline V gene sequence: CDR1 MGHRA, CDR2 YSYEKL. The ends were cut back, 4 bases at V and 0 bases at J, with 27 bases in the middle. The CDR3: CASSRSSITRQELATNEKLFF. In nucleotides, the CDR3 is TGCGCCAGCAGCCGCAGCTCTATAACCAGGCAGGAGCTTGCAACTAATGAAAAACTGTTTTTT.

The chain has TRBV4-1 and TRBJ1-5, with 7 positions matching TRBD1. The CDR3 consists of 14 residues. Losses at the gene ends were 3 bases for V and 5 bases for J; bases not matched to a gene: 4. Germline V lookup: CDR1 MGHRA, CDR2 YSYEKL. The CDR3 sequence: CASSQYGTDQPQHF. The CDR3 nucleotides are TGCGCCAGCAGCCAGTACGGGACAGATCAGCCCCAGCATTTT.

This clone was detected only a few times. V usage is TRBV10-1 and J usage is TRBJ1-1; tentatively, D is TRBD1 (5 bases). The CDR3 runs 13 residues. Germline CDR1 is WNHNN and CDR2 is SYGVQD (reference sequence). With 8 bases removed from V and 0 bases from J, the gap between germline ends came to 10 bases. DNA for the CDR3: TGCGCCAGCGGGGGAACAGTGAACACTGAAGCTTTCTTT. This translates into CASGGTVNTEAFF.

The chain employs TRBV20-1 and TRBJ2-3; 7 bases agree with TRBD1. The CDR3 runs to 11 residues. Germline-derived CDR1 and CDR2 are DFQATT and SNEGSKA (reference sequence). CDR3 region: CSDRVRDTQYF. In DNA, the CDR3 is TGCAGCGACAGGGTTAGAGATACGCAGTATTTT.

The chain carries TRBV28 and TRBJ1-5; the D gene is possibly TRBD1 (5 bases). CDR3 length equals 14 residues. V was pared by 5 bases and J by 6 bases, with 14 bases between. Germline CDR1 reads MDHEN; CDR2 reads SYDVKM. The chain's CDR3 is CASSPNRFAQPQHF. CDR3 in DNA: TGTGCCAGCAGTCCTAACAGGTTTGCTCAGCCCCAGCATTTT.

The gene calls are TRBV28 and TRBJ1-2; 7 bases are a match to TRBD1. The CDR3 is 12 residues long. Per the germline V gene, CDR1 is MDHEN and CDR2 is SYDVKM. After removal of 6 bases from V and 11 bases from J, the junction contained 9 bases not matched to a gene. CDR3: CASSQQGLTYTF. CDR3 DNA sequence: TGTGCCAGCAGCCAACAGGGGTTAACTTACACCTTC.

This chain joins TRBV5-1 and TRBJ2-3, with 8 bases lining up with TRBD1. CDR3 length: 15 amino acids. Germline V gene sequence: CDR1 SGHRS, CDR2 YFSETQ. The V and J ends lost 4 bases and 0 bases, in that order; junction bases with no gene match: 4. The CDR3 DNA sequence: TGCGCCAGCAGCAGCCGGGACAGGAGCACAGATACGCAGTATTTT. Residues: CASSSRDRSTDTQYF.

The table lists this clone with a few counts. The chain recombines TRBV28 with TRBJ1-4; TRBD1 aligns across 9 bases. CDR3 length: 23 residues. The V gene's germline CDR1 is MDHEN and CDR2 SYDVKM. V lost 3 bases and J lost 9; bases outside the gene matches: 32. CDR3 loop: CASSFPRDRVGLDTGRWWKKLFF. The CDR3 region has the DNA TGTGCCAGCAGTTTCCCCAGGGACAGGGTGGGCCTCGACACGGGGAGGTGGTGGAAAAAACTGTTTTTT. The whole variable domain, remainder taken from reference TRBV28 and TRBJ1-4, is DVKVTQSSRYLVKRTGEKVFLECVQDMDHENMFWYRQDPGLGLRLIYFSYDVKMKEKGDIPEGYSVSREKKERFSLILESASTNQTSMYLCASSFPRDRVGLDTGRWWKKLFFGSGTQLSVL.

This rearrangement joins TRBV9 to TRBJ2-1; 7 nucleotides align to TRBD2. Germline V gene data show CDR1 as SGDLS and CDR2 as YYNGEE. The CDR3 extends over 16 amino acids. Trimming at V came to 3 bases and at J to 0 bases, leaving 6 bases not matched to a gene. The CDR3 loop is CASSAQSGISYNEQFF. In nucleotides, the CDR3 is TGTGCCAGCAGCGCCCAGAGCGGGATCTCCTACAATGAGCAGTTCTTC.

This rearrangement joins TRBV7-2 to TRBJ2-1, with D maybe TRBD1 (6 bases). The CDR3 loop spans 13 amino acids. Germline CDR1 and CDR2: SGHTA and FQGNSA. V was trimmed by 2 bases and J by 14 bases, leaving 16 bases between them. CDR3 loop: CASSLTSLQGKFF. DNA of the CDR3: TGTGCCAGCAGCTTAACCTCTCTGCAGGGGAAGTTCTTC.

The chain has TRBV25-1 and TRBJ2-1, with TRBD1 matching 8 bases. From germline, CDR1 is MGHDK and CDR2 SYGVNS. The CDR3 extends over 13 amino acids. The ends lost 4 bases at V and 9 bases at J; junction bases unmatched: 5. CDR3 bases: TGTGCCAGCAGTGTCAGGGGGCTCGGTGAGCAGTTCTTC. Amino acids: CASSVRGLGEQFF.

The V and J genes are TRBV27 and TRBJ2-2; TRBD2 is a possible D gene (6 bases). Trimming removed 3 bases from V and 6 bases from J, with 14 bases in between. Germline CDR1 reads MNHEY; CDR2 reads SMNVEV (reference sequence). The CDR3 covers 15 residues. The CDR3 sequence is CASSFTSLFAGELFF. The CDR3 DNA reads TGTGCCAGCAGTTTCACTAGCTTGTTTGCCGGGGAGCTGTTTTTT.

This clone was detected only once. The chain carries TRBV5-4 and TRBJ1-6; 7 positions agree with TRBD1. Germline-derived CDR1 and CDR2 are SGHNT and YYREEE (reference sequence). The CDR3 consists of 13 residues. Unmatched junction bases numbered 4, after V lost 5 bases and J lost 8 bases. In DNA form, the CDR3 reads TGTGCCAGCAGTCGACAGGGAGATTCACCCCTCCACTTT. It codes for CASSRQGDSPLHF. Drawing the rest from reference TRBV5-4 and TRBJ1-6, the complete variable domain is ETGVTQSPTHLIKTRGQQVTLRCSSQSGHNTVSWYQQALGQGPQFIFQYYREEENGRGNFPPRFSGLQFPNYSSELNVNALELDDSALYLCASSRQGDSPLHFGNGTRLTVT.

J is TRBJ2-6 and V is TRBV30; tentative D call: TRBD2 (5 bases). Germline V gene lookup returns CDR1 GTSNPN and CDR2 SVGIG (reference sequence). This CDR3 is built from 13 residues. Trimming cost V 8 bases and J 0 bases, with 8 bases left between them. The CDR3 DNA reads TGTGCCCGGGGAGCCTCTGGGGCCAACGTCCTGACTTTC. Its protein product is CARGASGANVLTF. Complete variable domain (other parts from reference TRBV30 and TRBJ2-6): SQTIHQWPATLVQPVGSPLSLECTVEGTSNPNLYWYRQAAGRGLQLLFYSVGIGQISSEVPQNLSASRPQDRQFILSSKKLLLSDSGFYLCARGASGANVLTFGAGSRLTVL.

In DNA, the CDR3 is TGTGCCAGTAGTGACTCCCGGGCCTACGAGCAGTACTTC. Its translation: CASSDSRAYEQYF. The chain uses TRBV19 and TRBJ2-7; D remains ambiguous. The V end was cut by 5 bases, the J end by 2 bases, with 10 bases between. This CDR3 is 13 amino acids long. Germline V gene lookup returns CDR1 LNHDA and CDR2 SQIVND (reference sequence).

This chain links TRBV6-5 with TRBJ2-1, with D perhaps TRBD2 (5 bases). This CDR3 region has 16 residues. V was clipped by 0 bases and J by 0 bases, with 9 bases between them. Germline CDR1 MNHEY, CDR2 SVGAGI. CDR3 sequence: CASSYSPSLSYNEQFF. CDR3 nucleotide sequence: TGTGCCAGCAGTTACTCGCCTAGCCTCTCCTACAATGAGCAGTTCTTC.

This chain connects TRBV10-3 to TRBJ2-1, with TRBD2 matching over 9 bases. With V trimmed by 8 bases and J by 2 bases, 4 bases remained unmatched. Germline V lookup: CDR1 ENHRY, CDR2 SYGVKD. The CDR3 consists of 14 residues. The CDR3 DNA follows: TGTGCCATCGCCGCTAGCGGGACCTACAATGAGCAGTTCTTC. Translation: CAIAASGTYNEQFF.

In its sample, this clone was seen a few times. This chain joins TRBV6-1 and TRBJ2-7; 8 nucleotides match TRBD1. The V gene's germline CDR1 is MNHNS and CDR2 SASEGT. The V segment lost 3 bases and the J segment 9 bases; nucleotides outside the gene matches: 10. This CDR3 has 14 residues. CDR3 region: CASSDGQGLAGQYF. For the CDR3, the DNA is TGTGCCAGCAGTGACGGACAGGGACTTGCGGGGCAGTACTTC.